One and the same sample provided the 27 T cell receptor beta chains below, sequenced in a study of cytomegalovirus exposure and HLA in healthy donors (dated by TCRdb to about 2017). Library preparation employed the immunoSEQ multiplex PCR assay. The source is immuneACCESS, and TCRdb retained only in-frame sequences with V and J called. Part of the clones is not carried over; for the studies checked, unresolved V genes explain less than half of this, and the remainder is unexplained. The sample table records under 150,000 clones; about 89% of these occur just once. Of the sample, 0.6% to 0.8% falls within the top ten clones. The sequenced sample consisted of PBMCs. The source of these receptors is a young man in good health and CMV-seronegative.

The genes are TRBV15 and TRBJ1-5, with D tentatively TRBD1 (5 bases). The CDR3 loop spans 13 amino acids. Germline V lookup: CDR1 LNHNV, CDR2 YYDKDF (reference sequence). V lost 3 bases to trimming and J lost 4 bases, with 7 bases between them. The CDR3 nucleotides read TGTGCCACCAGCAGTAGGGGTAATCAGCCCCAGCATTTT. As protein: CATSSRGNQPQHF.

Here the CDR3 DNA reads TGTGCCAGTAACCTGGGGACAGACCTACAAGCTTTCTTT. Amino acids: CASNLGTDLQAFF. The rearrangement joins TRBV19 to TRBJ1-1, with 7 bases fitting TRBD1. With V trimmed by 7 bases and J by 9 bases, 11 bases remained unmatched. CDR1 and CDR2 from the germline V gene are LNHDA and SQIVND (reference sequence). The CDR3 runs to 13 residues.

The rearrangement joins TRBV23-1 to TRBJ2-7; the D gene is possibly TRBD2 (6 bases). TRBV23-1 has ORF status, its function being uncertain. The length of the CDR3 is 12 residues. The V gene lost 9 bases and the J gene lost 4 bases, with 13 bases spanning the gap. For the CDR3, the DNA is TGCGCCAGACCACCCGGGACTTACGAGCAGTACGTC. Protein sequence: CARPPGTYEQYV.

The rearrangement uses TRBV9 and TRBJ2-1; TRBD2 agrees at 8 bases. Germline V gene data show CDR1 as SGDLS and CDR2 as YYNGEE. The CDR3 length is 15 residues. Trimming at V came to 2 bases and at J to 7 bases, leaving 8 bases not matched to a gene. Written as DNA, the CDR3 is TGTGCCAGCAGCGTCCTATCACGGGGGGGAAATGAGCAGTTCTTC. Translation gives CASSVLSRGGNEQFF.

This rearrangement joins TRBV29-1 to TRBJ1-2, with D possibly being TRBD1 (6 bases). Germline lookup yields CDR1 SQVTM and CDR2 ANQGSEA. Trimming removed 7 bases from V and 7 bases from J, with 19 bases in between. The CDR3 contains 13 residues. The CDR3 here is CSAMVSGTTGYTF. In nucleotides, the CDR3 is TGCAGCGCAATGGTTTCCGGGACAACTGGCTACACCTTC.

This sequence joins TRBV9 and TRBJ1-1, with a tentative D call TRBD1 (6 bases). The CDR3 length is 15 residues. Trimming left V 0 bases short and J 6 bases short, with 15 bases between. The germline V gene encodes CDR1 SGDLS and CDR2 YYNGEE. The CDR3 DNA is TGTGCCAGCAGCGTAGTTCAGGGGAGTTCTTCTGAAGCTTTCTTT. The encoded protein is CASSVVQGSSSEAFF.

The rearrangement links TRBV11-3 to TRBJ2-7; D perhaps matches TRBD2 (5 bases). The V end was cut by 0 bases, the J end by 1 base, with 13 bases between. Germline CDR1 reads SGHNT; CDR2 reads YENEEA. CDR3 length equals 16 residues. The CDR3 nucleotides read TGTGCCAGCAGCTTAGAGTCGCGGGTGCCATCCTACGAGCAGTACGTC. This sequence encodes CASSLESRVPSYEQYV.

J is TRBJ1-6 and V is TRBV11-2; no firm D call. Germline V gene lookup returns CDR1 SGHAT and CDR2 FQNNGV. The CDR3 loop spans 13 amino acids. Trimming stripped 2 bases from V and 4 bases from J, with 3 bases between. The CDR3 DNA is TGTGCCAGCAGCTTATCTTATAATTCACCCCTCCACTTT. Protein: CASSLSYNSPLHF.

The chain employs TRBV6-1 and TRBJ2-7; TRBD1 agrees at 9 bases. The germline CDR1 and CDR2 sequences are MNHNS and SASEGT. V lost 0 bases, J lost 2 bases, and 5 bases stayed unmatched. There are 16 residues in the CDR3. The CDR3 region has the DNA TGTGCCAGCAGTGAAGCGGGACAGGGTGCCCCCTACGAGCAGTACGTC. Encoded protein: CASSEAGQGAPYEQYV.

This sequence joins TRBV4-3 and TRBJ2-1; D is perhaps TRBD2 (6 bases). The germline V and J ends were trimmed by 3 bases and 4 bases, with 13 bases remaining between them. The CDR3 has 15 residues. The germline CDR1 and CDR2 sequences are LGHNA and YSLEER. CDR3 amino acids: CASSQQDYVYNEQFF. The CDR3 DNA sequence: TGCGCCAGCAGCCAGCAGGACTATGTGTACAATGAGCAGTTCTTC.

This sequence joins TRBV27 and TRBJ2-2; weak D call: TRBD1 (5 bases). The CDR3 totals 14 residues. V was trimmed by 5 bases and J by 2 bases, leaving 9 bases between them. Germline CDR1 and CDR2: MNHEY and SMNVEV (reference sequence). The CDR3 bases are TGTGCCAGCAGTCTGACAGCCAACACCGGGGAGCTGTTTTTT. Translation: CASSLTANTGELFF.

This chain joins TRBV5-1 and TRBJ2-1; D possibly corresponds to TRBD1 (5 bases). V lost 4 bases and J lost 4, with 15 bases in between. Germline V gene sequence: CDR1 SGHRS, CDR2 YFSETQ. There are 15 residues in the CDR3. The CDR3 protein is CASSEDSVVYNEQFF. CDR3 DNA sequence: TGCGCCAGCAGCGAAGACAGCGTCGTATACAATGAGCAGTTCTTC.

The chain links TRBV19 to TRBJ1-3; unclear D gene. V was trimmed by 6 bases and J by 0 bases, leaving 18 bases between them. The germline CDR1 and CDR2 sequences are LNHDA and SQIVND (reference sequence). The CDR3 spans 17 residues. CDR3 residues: CASSDLGTLASGNTIYF. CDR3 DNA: TGTGCCAGTAGCGATCTAGGCACGCTCGCCTCTGGAAACACCATATATTTT.

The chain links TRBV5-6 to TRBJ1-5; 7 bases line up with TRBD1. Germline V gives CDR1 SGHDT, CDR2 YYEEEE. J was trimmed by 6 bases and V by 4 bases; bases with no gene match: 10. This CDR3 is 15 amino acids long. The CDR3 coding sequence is TGTGCCAGCAGCCCAGGGGGAGACGGTTTTCAGCCCCAGCATTTT. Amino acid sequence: CASSPGGDGFQPQHF.

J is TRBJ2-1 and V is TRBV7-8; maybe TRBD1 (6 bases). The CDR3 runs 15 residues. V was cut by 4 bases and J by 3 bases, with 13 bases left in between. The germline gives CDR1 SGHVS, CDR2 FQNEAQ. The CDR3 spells CASSSQTGYYNEQFF. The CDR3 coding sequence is TGTGCCAGCAGCTCCCAGACAGGTTACTACAATGAGCAGTTCTTC. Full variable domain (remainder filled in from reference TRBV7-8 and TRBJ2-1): GAGVSQSPRYKVAKRGQDVALRCDPISGHVSLFWYQQALGQGPEFLTYFQNEAQLDKSGLPSDRFFAERPEGSVSTLKIQRTQQEDSAVYLCASSSQTGYYNEQFFGPGTRLTVL.

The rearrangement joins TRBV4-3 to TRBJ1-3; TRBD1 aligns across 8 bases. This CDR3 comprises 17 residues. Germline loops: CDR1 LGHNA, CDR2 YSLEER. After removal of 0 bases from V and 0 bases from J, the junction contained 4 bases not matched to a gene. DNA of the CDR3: TGCGCCAGCAGCCAAGACAGGGGGCAATTCTCTGGAAACACCATATATTTT. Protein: CASSQDRGQFSGNTIYF.

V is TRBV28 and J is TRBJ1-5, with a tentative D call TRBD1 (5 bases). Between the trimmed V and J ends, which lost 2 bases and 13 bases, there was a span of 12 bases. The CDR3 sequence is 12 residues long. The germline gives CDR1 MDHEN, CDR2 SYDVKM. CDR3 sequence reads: CASSLGAGPQHF. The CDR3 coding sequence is TGTGCCAGCAGTTTAGGGGCTGGGCCGCAGCATTTT.

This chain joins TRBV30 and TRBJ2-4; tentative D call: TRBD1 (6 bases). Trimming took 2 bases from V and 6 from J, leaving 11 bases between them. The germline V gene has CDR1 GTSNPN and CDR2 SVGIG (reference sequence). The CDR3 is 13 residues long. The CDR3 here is CAWSLQGRNIQYF. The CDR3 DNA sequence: TGTGCCTGGAGTCTACAGGGTAGAAACATTCAGTACTTC.

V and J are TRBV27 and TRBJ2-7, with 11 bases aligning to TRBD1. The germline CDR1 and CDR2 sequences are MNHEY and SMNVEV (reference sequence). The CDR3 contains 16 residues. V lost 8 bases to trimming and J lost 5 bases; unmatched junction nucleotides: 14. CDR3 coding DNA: TGTGCCAGCTCGCGCTCAAGTGGGACAGGGGGGCACGAGCAGTACTTC. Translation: CASSRSSGTGGHEQYF.

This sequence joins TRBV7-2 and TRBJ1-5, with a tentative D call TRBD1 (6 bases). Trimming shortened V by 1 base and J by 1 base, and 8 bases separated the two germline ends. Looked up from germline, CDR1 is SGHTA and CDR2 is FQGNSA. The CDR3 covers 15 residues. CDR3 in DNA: TGTGCCAGCAGCTTAGTGGGGGCCAGCAATCAGCCCCAGCATTTT. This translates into CASSLVGASNQPQHF.

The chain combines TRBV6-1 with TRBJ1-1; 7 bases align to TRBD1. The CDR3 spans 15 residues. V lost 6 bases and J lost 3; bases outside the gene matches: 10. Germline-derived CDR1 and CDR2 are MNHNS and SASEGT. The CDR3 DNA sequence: TGTGCCAGCAGAGCCTCGGACAGGTTATACACTGAAGCTTTCTTT. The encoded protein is CASRASDRLYTEAFF.

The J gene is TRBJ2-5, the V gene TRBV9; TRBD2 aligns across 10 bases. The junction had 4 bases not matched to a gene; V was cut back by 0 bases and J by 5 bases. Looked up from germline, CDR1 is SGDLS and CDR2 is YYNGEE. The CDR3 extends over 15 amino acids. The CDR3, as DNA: TGTGCCAGCAGCGTAGCTACTAGCGGGATGGAGACCCAGTACTTC. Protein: CASSVATSGMETQYF.

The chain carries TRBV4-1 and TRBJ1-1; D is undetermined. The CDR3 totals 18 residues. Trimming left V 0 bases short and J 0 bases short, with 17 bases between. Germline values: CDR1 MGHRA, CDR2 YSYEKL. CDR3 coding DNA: TGCGCCAGCAGCCAAGAGGCGGGCCGAAGCCTTTTGAACACTGAAGCTTTCTTT. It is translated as CASSQEAGRSLLNTEAFF.

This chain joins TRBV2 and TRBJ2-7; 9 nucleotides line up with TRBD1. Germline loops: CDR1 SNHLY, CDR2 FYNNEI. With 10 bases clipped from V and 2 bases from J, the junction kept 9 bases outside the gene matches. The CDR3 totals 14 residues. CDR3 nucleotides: TGTGCCACCTCTAGGACAGGGGCCCCCTACGAGCAGTACGTC. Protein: CATSRTGAPYEQYV.

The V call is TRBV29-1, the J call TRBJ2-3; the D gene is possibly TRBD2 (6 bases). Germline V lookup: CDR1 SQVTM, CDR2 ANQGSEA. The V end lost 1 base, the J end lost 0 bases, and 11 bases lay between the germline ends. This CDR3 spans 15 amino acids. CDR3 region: CSVEVDGRSTDTQYF. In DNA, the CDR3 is TGCAGCGTTGAAGTGGACGGGAGAAGCACAGATACGCAGTATTTT.

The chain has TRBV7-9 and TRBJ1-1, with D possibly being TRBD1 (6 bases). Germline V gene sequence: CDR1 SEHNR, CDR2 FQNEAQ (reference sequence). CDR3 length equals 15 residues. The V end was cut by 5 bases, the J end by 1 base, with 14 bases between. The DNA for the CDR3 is TGTGCCAGCAGCCCCCGTCCGGACAGGAACACTGAAGCTTTCTTT. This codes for CASSPRPDRNTEAFF.

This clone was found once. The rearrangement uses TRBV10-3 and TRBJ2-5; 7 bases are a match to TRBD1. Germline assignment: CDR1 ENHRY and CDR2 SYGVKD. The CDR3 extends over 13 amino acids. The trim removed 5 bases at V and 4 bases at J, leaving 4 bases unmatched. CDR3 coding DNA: TGTGCCATCAGTCGACAGGGTCCAGAGACCCAGTACTTC. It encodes CAISRQGPETQYF.